The entry below describes one TCR beta chain. The antigen is undetermined. The data stem from a study of OX40 agonist ivuxolimab in advanced cancers. In the study overall: Prior anti-PD-1, anti-PD-L1 or anti-CTLA-4 therapy was allowed; around 40% had some.

Sequencing used immunoSEQ multiplex PCR; TCRdb keeps in-frame clones, though not all of them. The sample shows about 39,000 clones, approximately 90% of them seen only once. General observations from the study: Some of the nonresponding patients also showed low levels of normalized T-cell clonal expansion.

The length of the CDR3 is 16 residues. Germline lookup yields CDR1 SGHDT and CDR2 YYEEEE. After removal of 5 bases from V and 5 bases from J, the junction contained 10 bases not matched to a gene. The sequencing here drew on CD4+ or CD8+ T cells sorted from blood, taken in a trial of the OX40 agonist ivuxolimab. The sequence was obtained from an adult with an advanced solid tumor such as melanoma, head and neck, liver or kidney cancer. The chain links TRBV5-6 to TRBJ2-7; 13 bases line up with TRBD2. The chain's CDR3 is CASSWIPGLAGNEQYF. The CDR3 DNA reads TGTGCCAGCAGTTGGATTCCGGGACTAGCGGGAAACGAGCAGTACTTC.